A selection of T cell receptor beta chains follows, all from one sample in a study of regulatory and conventional T cells in RAG deficiency. The data were produced by immunoSEQ multiplex PCR, yet TCRdb's version contains in-frame clones alone and is incomplete. Of around 30,000 clones listed, 85% to 90% are singletons. This sample also appeared in a second study, on regulatory T cells.

Specimen: CD8+ T cells sorted from blood. These receptor sequences come from a human donor in good health. The conserved cysteine and the conserved F or W are not part of the CDR3 here. D genes are given only for firm matches. Only part of the rows carry a size: once, few, many, or a class if the clone is expanded.

D gene	clone size	V gene	CDR3 length	J gene	CDR3 protein
NA	NA	TRBV4-3	14	TRBJ1-2	ASSQEGGGPSYGYT
TRBD2	NA	TRBV7-3	13	TRBJ2-3	ASRRSGGGKGTQY
TRBD1	few	TRBV7-9	13	TRBJ2-2	ASSFRGSNTGELF
NA	NA	TRBV6-5	10	TRBJ2-7	ASSYGGREQY
NA	NA	TRBV5-6	12	TRBJ2-7	ASSLAQGAYEQY
NA	NA	TRBV19	13	TRBJ1-6	ASSSLKSEFSPLH
NA	large	TRBV6-1	13	TRBJ1-2	ASSDRTYSNYGYT
NA	NA	TRBV12-5	11	TRBJ2-3	ASGPGRLDTQY
NA	once	TRBV7-9	8	TRBJ1-1	ASSLDEAF
NA	NA	TRBV19	14	TRBJ2-7	ASSMLGGAGTYEQY
NA	NA	TRBV9	11	TRBJ1-2	ASSVQGGYGYT
TRBD2	NA	TRBV19	13	TRBJ2-7	ASSMGGSSIYEQY
NA	NA	TRBV27	12	TRBJ2-5	ASSSLGQKETQY
NA	NA	TRBV18	11	TRBJ2-7	ASSPGGNYEQY
NA	NA	TRBV7-2	14	TRBJ2-3	ASSPLFGDGTDTQY
NA	few	TRBV6-9	12	TRBJ2-5	ASSEDVRGETQY
TRBD1	NA	TRBV19	15	TRBJ1-1	ASIDLDPGQGNTEAF
NA	NA	TRBV4-1	13	TRBJ2-5	ASSQDIGSEETQY
TRBD1	once	TRBV7-9	13	TRBJ1-5	ASSGDREGNQPQH
TRBD1	NA	TRBV5-4	13	TRBJ2-1	ASSFGQGDYNEQF
NA	NA	TRBV28	14	TRBJ1-2	ASSSLSGTEGYGYT
NA	NA	TRBV28	10	TRBJ1-2	ASSLGTEGYT
TRBD1	NA	TRBV5-4	12	TRBJ2-1	ASGRTGHEDEQF
NA	NA	TRBV6-1	12	TRBJ2-7	ASSEGLVHYEQY
NA	NA	TRBV7-8	13	TRBJ2-5	ASSLGGAAAETQY
NA	NA	TRBV10-3	11	TRBJ1-1	AIKDRENTEAF
NA	NA	TRBV9	11	TRBJ2-2	ASSVGNTGELF
NA	few	TRBV2	8	TRBJ1-1	ASWDTEAF
NA	once	TRBV4-1	12	TRBJ2-3	ASSQDSITDTQY
NA	once	TRBV6-5	8	TRBJ1-1	ASSSPIAF
NA	once	TRBV4-1	13	TRBJ2-7	ASSQEKKGMYEQY
TRBD2	NA	TRBV11-2	13	TRBJ2-3	ASSPQSGATDTQY
NA	NA	TRBV7-9	10	TRBJ2-3	ASSFITDTQY
NA	NA	TRBV2	11	TRBJ1-1	ASSEAVGAEAF
NA	NA	TRBV9	13	TRBJ2-2	ASSVVEENTGELF
NA	NA	TRBV27	17	TRBJ2-3	ASSLSSAPLGGFPDTQY
NA	NA	TRBV5-1	13	TRBJ2-7	ASSSNLGGPAEQY
NA	NA	TRBV28	12	TRBJ1-5	ASSFAGSNQPQH
NA	once	TRBV5-6	11	TRBJ1-1	ASSPGGGVEAF
NA	NA	TRBV11-3	14	TRBJ2-1	ASSAELQSSYNEQF
NA	few	TRBV10-3	10	TRBJ2-7	AISESLYEQY